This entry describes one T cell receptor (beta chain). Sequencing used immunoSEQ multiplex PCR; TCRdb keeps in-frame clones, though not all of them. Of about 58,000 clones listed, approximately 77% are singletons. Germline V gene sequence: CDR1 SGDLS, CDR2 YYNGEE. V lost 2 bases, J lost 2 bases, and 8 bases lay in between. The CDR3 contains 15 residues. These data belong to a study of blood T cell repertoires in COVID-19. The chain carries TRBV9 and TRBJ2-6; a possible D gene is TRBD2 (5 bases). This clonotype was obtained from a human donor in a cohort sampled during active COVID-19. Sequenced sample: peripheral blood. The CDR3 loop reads CASSVLGAGANVLTF. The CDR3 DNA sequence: TGTGCCAGCAGCGTCCTCGGGGCTGGGGCCAACGTCCTGACTTTC.